The sequence of this T cell receptor (beta chain) was determined in a study of control samples from healthy donors and cancer patients. The repertoire was sequenced with immunoSEQ multiplex PCR; TCRdb's copy has only in-frame clones and lacks some. The sample holds fewer than 200,000 clones, under 96% seen once. This clone is a singleton in its sample. The sequencing sample was made of blood. This receptor was obtained from a woman aged 25 to 39 in good health.

CDR3 sequence: CASSQAQVNEQFF. The DNA for the CDR3 is TGCGCCAGCAGCCAAGCACAGGTCAATGAGCAGTTCTTC. The chain carries TRBV4-1 and TRBJ2-1; perhaps TRBD1 as D (5 bases). This CDR3 spans 13 amino acids. Germline values: CDR1 MGHRA, CDR2 YSYEKL. V was shortened by 1 base and J by 6 bases, with 7 bases between the two germline ends.